The following is a T cell receptor beta chain sequence with its context. This sample is drawn from a study of blood T cell repertoires in COVID-19. As for the study in general: Sample material is recorded as cDNA or gDNA derived from T cells, B-cell-depleted T cells, or PBMCs.

Germline assignment: CDR1 SGHRS and CDR2 YFSETQ. Unmatched junction bases numbered 8, after V lost 4 bases and J lost 2 bases. The CDR3 contains 16 residues. How the authors handled the data: For nucleated cells, counts were estimated from reference gene primer amplification. Profiling relied on immunoSEQ multiplex PCR, and the TCRdb table lists in-frame clones only, not all of them. V and J calls and clone size are as listed in that table; D and trimming were resolved from the DNA. The data hold approximately 300,000 clones, with approximately 88% observed a single time. The receptor comes from a woman aged 45-65 years with active or convalescent COVID-19. The rearrangement joins TRBV5-1 to TRBJ1-3, with TRBD1 matching 8 bases. The sequencing sample was made of peripheral blood. The CDR3 region has the DNA TGCGCCAGCAGCCTAGACGGACAGGGAACTGGAAACACCATATATTTT. This translates into CASSLDGQGTGNTIYF.